These T cell receptor beta chains were read from a single sample in a study of blood T cell repertoires in COVID-19. Clones were read by immunoSEQ multiplex PCR, and TCRdb kept only the in-frame ones, dropping some. This table holds 150,000 to 200,000 clones, 85% to 90% found once. The sequenced material came from PBMCs or T cells enriched from blood (not recorded which). All receptors derive from a woman in her 50s who had recovered from COVID-19. Each CDR3 is given with its conserved first and last residue. A D gene is named only where the DNA matches it firmly. Clone sizes are given selectively: once, few, many, or a class where the clone is expanded.

>TRBV11-2|TRBJ2-3|NA|NA
TGTGCCAGCAGCTCCCGGGACGGACAGTGGGGTACGCAGTATTTT
CASSSRDGQWGTQYF
>TRBV27|TRBJ1-4|NA|TRBD1
TGTGCCAGCAGTTTAGGGGACAGCCAGGAAAAACTGTTTTTT
CASSLGDSQEKLFF
>TRBV19|TRBJ2-1|NA|TRBD1
TGTGCCAGTAGTATCGCGGACAGGGGAGTCAATGAGCAGTTCTTC
CASSIADRGVNEQFF
>TRBV30|TRBJ1-1|once|TRBD1
TGTGCCTGGACCTTAACAGGGGGCACTGAAGCTTTCTTT
CAWTLTGGTEAFF
>TRBV7-9|TRBJ1-5|NA|NA
TGTGCCAGCAGCTTAGGCTCGGGGGGGGCTAGCAATCAGCCCCAGCATTTT
CASSLGSGGASNQPQHF
>TRBV5-1|TRBJ1-6|few|TRBD1
TGCGCCAGCAGCTTGGGACAGGGTTCAGGGAATTCACCCCTCCACTTT
CASSLGQGSGNSPLHF
>TRBV29-1|TRBJ1-2|NA|NA
TGCAGCGTTGACCAGGATTATGGCTACACCTTC
CSVDQDYGYTF
>TRBV7-2|TRBJ2-3|NA|TRBD2
TGTGCCAGCAGCTTAGAGGCTAGCGGGGGCATCAATACGCAGTATTTT
CASSLEASGGINTQYF
>TRBV7-3|TRBJ1-3|NA|NA
TGTGCCAGCAGCTTAACGTCTCTCGGAAACACCATATATTTT
CASSLTSLGNTIYF
>TRBV7-3|TRBJ2-1|NA|TRBD2
TGTGCCAGCAGCTTCCGATTAGCGGGGGTTTACAATGAGCAGTTCTTC
CASSFRLAGVYNEQFF
>TRBV27|TRBJ2-7|NA|NA
TGTGCCAGCAGTTTATGGGCGGGGGCCGCCTACGAGCAGTACTTC
CASSLWAGAAYEQYF
>TRBV7-8|TRBJ2-7|NA|TRBD2
TGTGCCAGCAGCGCCACTAGCGGGGGCTCCTACGAGCAGTACTTC
CASSATSGGSYEQYF
>TRBV4-1|TRBJ1-2|NA|NA
TGCGCCAGCAGCCAAGATCAAAGGGGAAATGAGGATGGCTACACCTTC
CASSQDQRGNEDGYTF
>TRBV30|TRBJ1-4|NA|NA
TGTGCCTGGAGTGTACGTGGCAGGGGTAATGAAAAACTGTTTTTT
CAWSVRGRGNEKLFF
>TRBV5-6|TRBJ1-4|NA|NA
TGTGCCAGCAGCTTGGTAGGATTAGGAGGGGAAAAACTGTTTTTT
CASSLVGLGGEKLFF
>TRBV5-8|TRBJ2-7|NA|NA
TGTGCCAGCAGCCCGCGGACAGATAACTACGAGCAGTACTTC
CASSPRTDNYEQYF
>TRBV18|TRBJ2-5|NA|NA
TGTGCCAGCTCACCTACCGGGACACGAGAGACCCAGTACTTC
CASSPTGTRETQYF
>TRBV14|TRBJ1-1|NA|TRBD1
TGTGCCAGCAGCCAAGGGCGATATGGGACAGGACGAATGAACACTGAAGCTTTCTTT
CASSQGRYGTGRMNTEAFF
>TRBV6-2/TRBV6-3|TRBJ2-4|NA|NA
TGTGCCAGCAGTTCCCTGGGACTGTTTGCCAAAAACATTCAGTACTTC
CASSSLGLFAKNIQYF
>TRBV2|TRBJ2-2|NA|TRBD2
TGTGCCAGCAGCGTTTCTACCGGGACTAGCGGGGGGGCTAACACCGGGGAGCTGTTTTTT
CASSVSTGTSGGANTGELFF
>TRBV5-5|TRBJ1-2|NA|TRBD1
TGTGCCAGCAGCTTGGCTGCGACAGGGTATGATGGCTACACCTTC
CASSLAATGYDGYTF
>TRBV6-1|TRBJ2-3|once|NA
TGTGCCAGCAGTGACAGGCTTAGCACAGATACGCAGTATTTT
CASSDRLSTDTQYF
>TRBV7-2|TRBJ2-7|once|NA
TGTGCCAGCAGCTTAGTTATAGCCGAGGTTCAGACCCCCTACGAGCAGTACTTC
CASSLVIAEVQTPYEQYF
>TRBV4-2|TRBJ2-1|once|NA
TGTGCCAGCAGCTCCGCCCCCCGGGACTCCCTTAATGAGCAGTTCTTC
CASSSAPRDSLNEQFF
>TRBV30|TRBJ2-7|NA|NA
TGTGCCTGGAGCGGCACGACTCCCTTCGGCTCCGAGCAGTACTTC
CAWSGTTPFGSEQYF
>TRBV6-5|TRBJ2-1|NA|TRBD1
TGTGCCAGCAGGACAGGGATCAATGAGCAGTTCTTC
CASRTGINEQFF
>TRBV4-3|TRBJ1-2|NA|NA
TGCGCCAGCAGCCAGGGGACTATTCGTTACTATGGCTACACCTTC
CASSQGTIRYYGYTF
>TRBV6-5|TRBJ1-3|NA|NA
TGTGCCAGCAGTTACGGGGGCACAGTCTCTGGAAACACCATATATTTT
CASSYGGTVSGNTIYF
>TRBV5-4|TRBJ2-5|NA|TRBD2
TGTGCCAACTCGCCACAATTCCCGACTAGCGGGGGAGAGACCCAGTACTTC
CANSPQFPTSGGETQYF
>TRBV9|TRBJ1-2|NA|NA
TGTGCCAGCAGCGCCGGGCAGGGAGGCTTGTATGGCTACACCTTC
CASSAGQGGLYGYTF